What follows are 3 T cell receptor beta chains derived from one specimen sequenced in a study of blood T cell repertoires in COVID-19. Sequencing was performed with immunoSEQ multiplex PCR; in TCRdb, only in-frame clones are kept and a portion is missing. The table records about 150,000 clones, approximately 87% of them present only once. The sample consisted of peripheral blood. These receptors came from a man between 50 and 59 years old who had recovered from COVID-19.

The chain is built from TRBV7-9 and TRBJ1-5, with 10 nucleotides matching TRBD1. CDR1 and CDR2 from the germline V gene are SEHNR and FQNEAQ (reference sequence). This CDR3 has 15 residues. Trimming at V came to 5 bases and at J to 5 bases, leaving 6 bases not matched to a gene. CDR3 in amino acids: CASSPGTGADQPQHF. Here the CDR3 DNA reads TGTGCCAGCAGCCCCGGGACAGGGGCTGATCAGCCCCAGCATTTT.

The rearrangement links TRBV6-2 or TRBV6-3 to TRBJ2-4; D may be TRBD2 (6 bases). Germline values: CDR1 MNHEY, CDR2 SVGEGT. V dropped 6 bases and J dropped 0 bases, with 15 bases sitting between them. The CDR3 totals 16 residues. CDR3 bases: TGTGCCAGCAGCCCTCGACGGGGACTAGCCAAAAACATTCAGTACTTC. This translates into CASSPRRGLAKNIQYF.

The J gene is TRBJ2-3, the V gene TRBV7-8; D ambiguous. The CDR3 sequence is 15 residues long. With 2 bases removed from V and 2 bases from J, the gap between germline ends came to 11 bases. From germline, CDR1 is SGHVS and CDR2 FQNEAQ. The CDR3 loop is CASSLMNGLTDTQYF. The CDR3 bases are TGTGCCAGCAGCTTAATGAACGGTCTCACAGATACGCAGTATTTT.